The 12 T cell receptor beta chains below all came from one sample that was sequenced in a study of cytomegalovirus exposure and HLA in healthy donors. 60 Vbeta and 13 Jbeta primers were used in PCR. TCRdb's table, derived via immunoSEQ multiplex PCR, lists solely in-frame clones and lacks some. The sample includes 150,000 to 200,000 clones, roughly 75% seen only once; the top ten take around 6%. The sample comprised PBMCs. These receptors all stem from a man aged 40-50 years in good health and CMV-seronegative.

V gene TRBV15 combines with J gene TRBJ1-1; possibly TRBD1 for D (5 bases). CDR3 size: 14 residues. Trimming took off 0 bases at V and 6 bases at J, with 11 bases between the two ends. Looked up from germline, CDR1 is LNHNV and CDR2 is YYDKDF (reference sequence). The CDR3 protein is CATSRDRQGAEAFF. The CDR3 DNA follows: TGTGCCACCAGCAGAGATCGGCAGGGTGCTGAAGCTTTCTTT. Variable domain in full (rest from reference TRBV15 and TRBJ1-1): DAMVIQNPRYQVTQFGKPVTLSCSQTLNHNVMYWYQQKSSQAPKLLFHYYDKDFNNEADTPDNFQSRRPNTSFCFLDIRSPGLGDTAMYLCATSRDRQGAEAFFGQGTRLTVV.

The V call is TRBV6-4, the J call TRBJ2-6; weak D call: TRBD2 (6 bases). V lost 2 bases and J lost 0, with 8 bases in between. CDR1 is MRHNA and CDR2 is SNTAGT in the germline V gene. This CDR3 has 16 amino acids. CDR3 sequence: CASSDGGSSGANVLTF. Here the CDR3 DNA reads TGTGCCAGCAGTGACGGAGGGTCCTCTGGGGCCAACGTCCTGACTTTC.

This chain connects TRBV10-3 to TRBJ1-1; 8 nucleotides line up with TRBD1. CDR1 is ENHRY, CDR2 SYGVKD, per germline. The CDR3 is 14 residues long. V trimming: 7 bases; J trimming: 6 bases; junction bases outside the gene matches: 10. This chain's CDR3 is CAITHGQGPSEAFF. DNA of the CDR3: TGTGCCATCACCCATGGACAGGGACCGTCTGAAGCTTTCTTT.

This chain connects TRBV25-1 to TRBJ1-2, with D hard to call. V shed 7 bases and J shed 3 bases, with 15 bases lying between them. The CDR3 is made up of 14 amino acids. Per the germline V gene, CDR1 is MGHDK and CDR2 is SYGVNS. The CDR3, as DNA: TGTGCCAGCATAGCCGGTGAGGGTGACTATGGCTACACCTTC. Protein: CASIAGEGDYGYTF.

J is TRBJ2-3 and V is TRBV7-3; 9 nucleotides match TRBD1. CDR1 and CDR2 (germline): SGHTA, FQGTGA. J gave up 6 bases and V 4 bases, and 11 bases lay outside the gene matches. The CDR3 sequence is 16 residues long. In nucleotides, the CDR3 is TGTGCCAGCAGCTCTACTGGACAGGGGATCGGTGATACGCAGTATTTT. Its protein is CASSSTGQGIGDTQYF. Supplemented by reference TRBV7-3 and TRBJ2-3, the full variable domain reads GAGVSQTPSNKVTEKGKYVELRCDPISGHTALYWYRQSLGQGPEFLIYFQGTGAADDSGLPNDRFFAVRPEGSVSTLKIQRTERGDSAVYLCASSSTGQGIGDTQYFGPGTRLTVL.

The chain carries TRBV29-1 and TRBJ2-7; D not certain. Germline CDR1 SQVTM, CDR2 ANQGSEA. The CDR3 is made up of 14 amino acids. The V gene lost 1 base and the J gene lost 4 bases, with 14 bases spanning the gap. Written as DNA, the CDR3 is TGCAGCGTTGAAGGTGGTAGCTGGGTGTACGAGCAGTACTTC. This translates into CSVEGGSWVYEQYF.

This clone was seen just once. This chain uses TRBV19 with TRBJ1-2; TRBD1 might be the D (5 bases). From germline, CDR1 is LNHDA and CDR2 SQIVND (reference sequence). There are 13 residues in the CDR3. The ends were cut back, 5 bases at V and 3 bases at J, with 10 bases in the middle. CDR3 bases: TGTGCCAGTAGTGGCAGGGCGGACTATGGCTACACCTTC. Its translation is CASSGRADYGYTF.

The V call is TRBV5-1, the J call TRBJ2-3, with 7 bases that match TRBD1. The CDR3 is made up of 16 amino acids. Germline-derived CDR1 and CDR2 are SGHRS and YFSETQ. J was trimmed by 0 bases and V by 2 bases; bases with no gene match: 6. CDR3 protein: CASSFGTDSSTDTQYF. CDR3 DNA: TGCGCCAGCAGCTTTGGGACAGACTCTAGCACAGATACGCAGTATTTT.

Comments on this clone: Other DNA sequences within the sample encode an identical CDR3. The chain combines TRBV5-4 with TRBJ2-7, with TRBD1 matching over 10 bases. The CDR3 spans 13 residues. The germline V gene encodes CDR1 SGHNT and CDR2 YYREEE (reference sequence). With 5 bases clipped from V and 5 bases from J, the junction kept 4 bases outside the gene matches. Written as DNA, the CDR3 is TGTGCCAGCAGACCTGGGACAGGGGACGAGCAGTACTTC. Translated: CASRPGTGDEQYF.

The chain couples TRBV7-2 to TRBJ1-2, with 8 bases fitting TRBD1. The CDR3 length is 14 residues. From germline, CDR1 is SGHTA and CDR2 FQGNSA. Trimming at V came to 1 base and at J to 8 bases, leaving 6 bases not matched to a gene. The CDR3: CASSLVRQGMGYTF. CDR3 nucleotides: TGTGCCAGCAGCTTAGTACGACAGGGGATGGGCTACACCTTC.

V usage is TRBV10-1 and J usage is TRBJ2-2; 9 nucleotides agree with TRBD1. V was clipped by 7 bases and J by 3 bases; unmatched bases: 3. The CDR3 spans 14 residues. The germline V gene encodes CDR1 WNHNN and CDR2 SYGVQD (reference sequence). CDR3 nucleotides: TGCGCCAGCAAAAGGGACAGGGACACCGGGGAGCTGTTTTTT. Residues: CASKRDRDTGELFF.

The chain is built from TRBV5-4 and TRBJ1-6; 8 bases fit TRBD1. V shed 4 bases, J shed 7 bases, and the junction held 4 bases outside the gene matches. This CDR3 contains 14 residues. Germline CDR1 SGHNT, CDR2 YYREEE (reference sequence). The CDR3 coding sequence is TGTGCCAGCAGCGGAGGACAGGGAAATTCACCCCTCCACTTT. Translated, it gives CASSGGQGNSPLHF.